The entry below gives a single TCR beta chain sequence along with its context. The antigen remains unidentified. Running of the assay took place at deep level. For every subset, genomic DNA was evenly distributed across several immunoSEQ plates. TCRdb's table, derived via immunoSEQ multiplex PCR, lists solely in-frame clones and lacks some. The data hold 550,000 to 800,000 clones, with over 65% observed a single time. Naive CD45RA+ and memory CD45RA-negative subsets were split from CD4+ cells. This sample is part of a study of shared clonotypes between healthy human individuals. General study results and limits: Some naive CD4 clonotypes, about 5%, turned up in common across several donors.

The J segment lost 5 bases and the V segment lost 4 bases, leaving 9 bases of the junction unmatched. This CDR3 region has 16 residues. Per germline, CDR1 LGHNA and CDR2 YNFKEQ. The sequenced material came from memory CD4+ T cells sorted from blood. The sample's subset: CD45RA-negative fraction. The sequence was collected from a woman aged 25 to 39 in good health. J is TRBJ2-2 and V is TRBV4-2, with 8 bases identical to TRBD2. The CDR3 protein is CASSPISGKRTGELFF. The CDR3 region has the DNA TGTGCCAGCAGCCCCATTAGCGGGAAGAGAACCGGGGAGCTGTTTTTT.